This T cell receptor (beta chain) was recorded in a study of blood T cell repertoires in COVID-19. Participants were placed into cohorts based on the clinical history they reported. For recovered donors of Cohort 3, there were two negative PCRs, clearance, or symptom resolution. V was pared by 4 bases and J by 9 bases, with 12 bases between. CDR3 length equals 11 residues. Germline CDR1 is DFQATT and CDR2 is SNEGSKA (reference sequence). Original handling: How many nucleated cells were present was estimated from reference gene primer amplification. TCRdb's table, derived via immunoSEQ multiplex PCR, lists solely in-frame clones and lacks some. Clone size and V and J calls were adopted from that table, with D and trimming inferred from the DNA. The sample has 200,000 to 250,000 clones; roughly 80% are singletons.

The sequence came from a man in his sixties who had recovered from COVID-19. Sequencing was done on a sample of PBMCs or T cells enriched from blood (not recorded which). The V and J genes are TRBV20-1 and TRBJ1-2; tentatively, D is TRBD1 (5 bases). The CDR3 DNA is TGCAGTGCTATCAGGGCGGCCAGCTACACCTTC. It yields the protein CSAIRAASYTF.